Detailed here is one TCR beta chain. Trimming took 10 bases from V and 4 from J; bases not matched to a gene: 10. This CDR3 comprises 16 residues. The germline CDR1 and CDR2 sequences are SGDLS and YYNGEE. This entry belongs to a study of blood T cell repertoires in COVID-19. Assay: immunoSEQ multiplex PCR; the TCRdb copy retains only in-frame clones and omits some. This sample carries over 150,000 clones, around four fifths of them seen once, and the ten largest clones take roughly 3.5%. The chain has TRBV9 and TRBJ2-2, with 13 bases that match TRBD2. The sequence was obtained from a woman older than 75 with acute or convalescent COVID-19. Sample: peripheral blood. The CDR3 DNA follows: TGTGCCTCGGGACTAGCGGGAACGGGGGGCACCGGGGAGCTGTTTTTT. This sequence encodes CASGLAGTGGTGELFF.